This TCR beta chain was captured in a study of T cells in Graves' hyperthyroidism and ophthalmopathy. General study points: Most clonotypes expanded in thyroid above 0.001 were likewise present in blood.

This CDR3 is built from 17 residues. Germline lookup yields CDR1 SGHTA and CDR2 FQGNSA. Losses at the gene ends were 1 base for V and 0 bases for J; bases not matched to a gene: 7. This clonotype showed up many times. The target antigen is unknown. Researchers amplified the TCR beta CDR3 regions from RNA transcripts. First-round RT-PCR targeting the TCR CDR3 was performed with the HTBI primer set. TCRdb re-derived calls from the multiplex PCR reads in MiXCR, one entry per CDR3 protein. Of roughly 500,000 distinct CDR3 sequences in the sample, 40% to 50% were seen once. The TCR comes from an adult woman with Graves' disease, either hyperthyroidism or ophthalmopathy (not recorded which). The gene calls are TRBV7-2 and TRBJ1-1; TRBD1 aligns across 8 bases. Specimen: peripheral blood or thyroid tissue (not recorded which). The CDR3 DNA is TGTGCCAGCAGCTTAGTTTTCCAGGGGGCCTTGAACACTGAAGCTTTCTTT. Its translation is CASSLVFQGALNTEAFF.